This entry lists 2 T cell receptor beta chains sequenced from one sample in a study of CD4 T cells in relation to SARS-CoV-2 and coronaviruses. TCRdb keeps only in-frame clones here, not all; method: immunoSEQ multiplex PCR. The table lists 60,000 to 65,000 clones, around 93% of them singletons. CD4+ T cells from unexposed donors were obtained before the COVID-19 pandemic (2011-2018). Specimen: naive CD4+ T cells from PBMCs. Subset defined: naive CD4+ T cells isolated by negative enrichment. All receptors derive from a human donor in good health.

The chain recombines TRBV6-5 with TRBJ1-1; D ambiguous. Germline CDR1 and CDR2: MNHEY and SVGAGI. V shed 7 bases and J shed 2 bases, with 11 bases lying between them. The CDR3 is 13 residues long. CDR3 amino acids: CASNGILNTEAFF. The CDR3 coding sequence is TGTGCCAGCAATGGAATACTAAACACTGAAGCTTTCTTT.

This chain's CDR3 is CASAETGILNQPQHF. The DNA for the CDR3 is TGTGCCAGCGCCGAAACCGGGATCCTGAATCAGCCCCAGCATTTT. V is TRBV27 and J is TRBJ1-5; the D is unclear. Trimming removed 8 bases at V and 4 bases at J, with 18 bases between. Germline V gene lookup returns CDR1 MNHEY and CDR2 SMNVEV (reference sequence). This CDR3 is built from 15 residues.